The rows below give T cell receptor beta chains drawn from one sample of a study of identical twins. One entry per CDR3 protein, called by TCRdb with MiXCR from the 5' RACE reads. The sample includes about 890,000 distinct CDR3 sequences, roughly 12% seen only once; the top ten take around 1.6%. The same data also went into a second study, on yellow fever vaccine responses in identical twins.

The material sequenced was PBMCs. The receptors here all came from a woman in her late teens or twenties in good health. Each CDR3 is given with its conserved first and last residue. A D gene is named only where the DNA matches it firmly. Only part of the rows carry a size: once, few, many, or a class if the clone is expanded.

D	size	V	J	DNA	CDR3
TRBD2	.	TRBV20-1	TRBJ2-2	TGCAGTGCTAGCGGGAGGGATGTAGCCGGGGAGCTGTTTTTT	CSASGRDVAGELFF
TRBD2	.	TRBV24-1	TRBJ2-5	TGTGCCGCCTACGGACTAGCGGGACTGGAGACCCAGTACTTC	CAAYGLAGLETQYF
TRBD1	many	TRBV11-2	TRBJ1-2	TGTGCCAGCAGCTCCGACAGGGGCTATGGCTACACCTTC	CASSSDRGYGYTF
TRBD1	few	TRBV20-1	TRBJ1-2	TGCAGTGCTACAGGGGGCGCGGGGGGCTACACCTTC	CSATGGAGGYTF
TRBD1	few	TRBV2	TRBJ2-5	TGTGCCAGCAGTGGAGGACAGGGGGCTGAGACCCAGTACTTC	CASSGGQGAETQYF
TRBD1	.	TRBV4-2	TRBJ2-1	TGTGCCAGCAGCCTAATAACTGGGACAGGGGGCTTCGCGTACAATGAGCAGTTCTTC	CASSLITGTGGFAYNEQFF
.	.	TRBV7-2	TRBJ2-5	TGTGCCAGCAGCTTAAGGGGGAACTACCAAGAGACCCAGTACTTC	CASSLRGNYQETQYF
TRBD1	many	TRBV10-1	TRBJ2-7	TGCGCCAGCAGTGCGGGACAGGGGAGGTACGAGCAGTACTTC	CASSAGQGRYEQYF
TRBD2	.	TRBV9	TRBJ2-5	TGTGCCAGCAGTGAGAGCGGGAGTGACAAGACCCAGTACTTC	CASSESGSDKTQYF
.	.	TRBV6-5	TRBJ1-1	TGTGCCAGCAGTTACGCGGGGGCTGAAGCTTTCTTT	CASSYAGAEAFF
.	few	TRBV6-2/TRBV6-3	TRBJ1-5	TGTGCCAGCACCCAAGGGGGAGGCAATCAGCCCCAGCATTTT	CASTQGGGNQPQHF
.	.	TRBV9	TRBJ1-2	TGTGCCAGCAGCGAACGGGGGGAAGCGAGCTATGGCTACACCTTC	CASSERGEASYGYTF
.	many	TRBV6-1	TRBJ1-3	TGTGCCAGCAGCCCGGGGGGGGCTGGAAACACCATATATTTT	CASSPGGAGNTIYF
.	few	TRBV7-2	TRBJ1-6	TGTGCCAGCAGCTTAGCGCACAGGGTTGGGTCACCCCTCCACTTT	CASSLAHRVGSPLHF
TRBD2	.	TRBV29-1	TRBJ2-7	TGCAGCGGAACCGGGACTAGCTCTCTCGAGCAGTACTTC	CSGTGTSSLEQYF
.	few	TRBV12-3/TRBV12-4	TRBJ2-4	TGTGCCAGCAGTTTAATTCCAGCCAAAAACATTCAGTACTTC	CASSLIPAKNIQYF
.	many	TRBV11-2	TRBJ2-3	TGTGCCAGCAGCTTAGCGGCGGATCTAGCGTTTACGCAGTATTTT	CASSLAADLAFTQYF
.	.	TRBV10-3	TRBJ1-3	TGTGCCATCAGTGAGCTTCCGGGGGGGGCAACCTCTGGAAACACCATATATTTT	CAISELPGGATSGNTIYF
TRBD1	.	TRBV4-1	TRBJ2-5	TGCGCCAGCAGCAAAGGCAGGGGGCAAGAGACAACCCAGTACTTC	CASSKGRGQETTQYF
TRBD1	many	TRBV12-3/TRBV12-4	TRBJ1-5	TGTGCCAGCAGCAGCGGACAGGTTAGCAATCAGCCCCAGCATTTT	CASSSGQVSNQPQHF
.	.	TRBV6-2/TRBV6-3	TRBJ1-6	TGTGCCAGCAGTTACAACTTGGCCCCCCTCCACTTT	CASSYNLAPLHF
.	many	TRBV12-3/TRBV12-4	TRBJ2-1	TGTGCCAGCAGTTTCCGCGAGCAGTTCTTC	CASSFREQFF
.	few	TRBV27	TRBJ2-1	TGTGCCAGCTTAAACAGGGACAATGAGCAGTTCTTC	CASLNRDNEQFF
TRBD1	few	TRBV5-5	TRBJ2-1	TGTGCCAGCAGCGACTCCCGGGACAGGTACAATGAGCAGTTCTTC	CASSDSRDRYNEQFF
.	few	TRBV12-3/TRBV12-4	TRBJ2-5	TGTGCCAGCAGTCTAGGACATCCAGAGACCCAGTACTTC	CASSLGHPETQYF
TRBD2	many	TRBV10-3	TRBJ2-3	TGTGCCATCAGTGGGACTAGCGGGGGCACAGATACGCAGTATTTT	CAISGTSGGTDTQYF
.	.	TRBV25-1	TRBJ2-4	TGTGCCAGCAGTGGAGGCAAAAACATTCAGTACTTC	CASSGGKNIQYF
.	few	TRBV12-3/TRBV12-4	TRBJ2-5	TGTGCCAGCAGGCTAGGGCTGATAACCGAGACCCAGTACTTC	CASRLGLITETQYF
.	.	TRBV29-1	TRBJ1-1	TGCAGCGTTGTAAGGCTCCCCGGCTCGAACACTGAAGCTTTCTTT	CSVVRLPGSNTEAFF
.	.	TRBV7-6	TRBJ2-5	TGTGCCAGCAGCCCACGGGTCGGGGCAGAGACCCAGTACTTC	CASSPRVGAETQYF
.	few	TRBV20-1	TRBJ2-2	TGCAGTGCTAGAGTCAGGGTCGGGGAGCTGTTTTTT	CSARVRVGELFF
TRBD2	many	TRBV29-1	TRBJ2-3	TGCAGCGTTTGGGGACTAGCGGGAGGTACAGATACGCAGTATTTT	CSVWGLAGGTDTQYF
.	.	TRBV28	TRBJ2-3	TGTGCCAGCAGTTTCGTTGCGGGAAGGGCAGATACGCAGTATTTT	CASSFVAGRADTQYF